These 26 T cell receptor beta chains share one sample of origin, sequenced in a study of blood T cell repertoires in COVID-19. Clones were read by immunoSEQ multiplex PCR, and TCRdb kept only the in-frame ones, dropping some. The sample shows around 200,000 clones, around 84% of them seen only once. Material for sequencing was peripheral blood. Receptors were obtained from a woman over 75 with active or convalescent COVID-19.

V and J are TRBV19 and TRBJ1-1; 7 nucleotides agree with TRBD1. The CDR3 is 14 amino acids. V lost 5 bases, J lost 2 bases, and 5 bases stayed unmatched. Germline lookup yields CDR1 LNHDA and CDR2 SQIVND (reference sequence). The DNA for the CDR3 is TGTGCCAGTAGTGTGAGGGGGCCCAACACTGAAGCTTTCTTT. It specifies CASSVRGPNTEAFF.

The chain employs TRBV29-1 and TRBJ1-1; D unresolved. V lost 0 bases to trimming and J lost 3 bases, with 14 bases between them. Per the germline V gene, CDR1 is SQVTM and CDR2 is ANQGSEA. This CDR3 is built from 15 residues. The DNA for the CDR3 is TGCAGCGTTGAAGATCGGGGTCTTGGGGACACTGAAGCTTTCTTT. Its protein product is CSVEDRGLGDTEAFF. The whole variable domain, filled in from reference TRBV29-1 and TRBJ1-1, reads SAVISQKPSRDICQRGTSLTIQCQVDSQVTMMFWYRQQPGQSLTLIATANQGSEATYESGFVIDKFPISRPNLTFSTLTVSNMSPEDSSIYLCSVEDRGLGDTEAFFGQGTRLTVV.

Only one count was recorded for this clone. The chain joins TRBV18 to TRBJ1-3, with 7 bases lining up with TRBD1. The CDR3 consists of 14 residues. Germline V gives CDR1 KGHSH, CDR2 LQKENI. Trimming removed 6 bases from V and 4 bases from J; junction bases left unmatched: 6. CDR3 in DNA: TGTGCCAGCTCGCACCGGGACAGCGGAAACACCATATATTTT. This codes for CASSHRDSGNTIYF.

The CDR3 nucleotides read TGTGCCAGCAGTACGACACCTAATAGGAACACCGGGGAGCTGTTTTTT. Its protein product is CASSTTPNRNTGELFF. The chain recombines TRBV6-7 with TRBJ2-2; D is undetermined. TRBV6-7 is assigned to the ORF class and has an uncertain function. The CDR3 covers 16 residues. The ends were cut back, 5 bases at V and 1 base at J, with 14 bases in the middle.

The chain carries TRBV7-2 and TRBJ1-2; D possibly corresponds to TRBD1 (5 bases). V was pared by 5 bases and J by 1 base, with 11 bases between. This CDR3 region has 14 residues. The germline V gene encodes CDR1 SGHTA and CDR2 FQGNSA. The CDR3 protein is CASSPDRNNYGYTF. The CDR3 DNA follows: TGTGCCAGCAGCCCCGACAGAAATAACTATGGCTACACCTTC.

The chain links TRBV7-9 to TRBJ2-7, with TRBD1 matching over 7 bases. J was trimmed by 7 bases and V by 5 bases; bases with no gene match: 14. The germline V gene has CDR1 SEHNR and CDR2 FQNEAQ (reference sequence). This CDR3 has 15 residues. The CDR3 region is CASSPQGTALGEQYF. In DNA, the CDR3 is TGTGCCAGCAGCCCCCAGGGGACAGCGTTGGGGGAGCAGTACTTC.

V gene TRBV6-5 combines with J gene TRBJ2-2, with D tentatively TRBD1 (5 bases). Germline V gene sequence: CDR1 MNHEY, CDR2 SVGAGI. Between the trimmed V and J ends, which lost 8 bases and 2 bases, there was a span of 12 bases. The CDR3 covers 14 residues. CDR3 DNA: TGTGCCAGCGTACCCCAGGGAAACACCGGGGAGCTGTTTTTT. Residues: CASVPQGNTGELFF.

The chain carries TRBV4-3 and TRBJ2-1; TRBD2 matches at 10 bases. The CDR3 loop spans 15 amino acids. V lost 3 bases to trimming and J lost 8 bases; unmatched junction nucleotides: 7. The V gene's germline CDR1 is LGHNA and CDR2 YSLEER. CDR3 region: CASSHAGTSVHEQFF. CDR3 in DNA: TGCGCCAGCAGCCACGCCGGGACTAGCGTTCATGAGCAGTTCTTC.

CDR3 loop: CASSPGGGKNIQYF. Here the CDR3 DNA reads TGTGCCAGCAGCCCGGGAGGAGGGAAAAACATTCAGTACTTC. The chain joins TRBV11-3 to TRBJ2-4, with TRBD2 matching 7 bases. CDR3 length: 14 residues. V lost 5 bases to trimming and J lost 4 bases; unmatched junction nucleotides: 5. CDR1 is SGHNT, CDR2 YENEEA, per germline. The full variable domain, with the rest looked up from reference TRBV11-3 and TRBJ2-4, is EAGVVQSPRYKIIEKKQPVAFWCNPISGHNTLYWYLQNLGQGPELLIRYENEEAVDDSQLPKDRFSAERLKGVDSTLKIQPAELGDSAVYLCASSPGGGKNIQYFGAGTRLSVL.

This chain connects TRBV28 to TRBJ1-4; TRBD1 matches at 8 bases. With V trimmed by 4 bases and J by 4 bases, 2 bases remained unmatched. The germline gives CDR1 MDHEN, CDR2 SYDVKM. The CDR3 covers 14 residues. The CDR3 region is CASSWTGNNEKLFF. CDR3 nucleotide sequence: TGTGCCAGCAGTTGGACAGGGAATAATGAAAAACTGTTTTTT.

This chain links TRBV7-2 with TRBJ1-2, with TRBD1 matching over 11 bases. The CDR3 is 16 amino acids. CDR1 and CDR2 (germline): SGHTA, FQGNSA. Germline trimming cut 5 bases from V and 2 bases from J; bases unmatched to any gene: 7. CDR3 region: CASSRAGTGGNYGYTF. CDR3 DNA: TGTGCCAGCAGCCGTGCCGGGACAGGGGGAAACTATGGCTACACCTTC.

For the CDR3, the DNA is TGCGCCAGCAGCTTGCTCCCTGGGGGCGGCGGAGAGACCCAGTACTTC. Its translation: CASSLLPGGGGETQYF. The gene calls are TRBV5-1 and TRBJ2-5; maybe TRBD1 (6 bases). The CDR3 spans 16 residues. CDR1 and CDR2 (germline): SGHRS, YFSETQ. Trimming shortened V by 1 base and J by 4 bases, and 17 bases separated the two germline ends. The whole variable domain, filled in from reference TRBV5-1 and TRBJ2-5, reads KAGVTQTPRYLIKTRGQQVTLSCSPISGHRSVSWYQQTPGQGLQFLFEYFSETQRNKGNFPGRFSGRQFSNSRSEMNVSTLELGDSALYLCASSLLPGGGGETQYFGPGTRLLVL.

The chain couples TRBV28 to TRBJ1-3; 11 bases agree with TRBD1. V lost 4 bases and J lost 2; bases outside the gene matches: 4. Germline V gives CDR1 MDHEN, CDR2 SYDVKM. The CDR3 has 16 residues. CDR3: CASSSGTGGPGNTIYF. CDR3 DNA: TGTGCCAGCAGTTCCGGGACAGGGGGTCCTGGAAACACCATATATTTT.

The chain couples TRBV5-5 to TRBJ1-2; a possible D gene is TRBD1 (6 bases). Trimming removed 4 bases from V and 2 bases from J, with 12 bases in between. Germline lookup yields CDR1 SGHKS and CDR2 YYEKEE (reference sequence). This CDR3 region has 14 residues. CDR3 in DNA: TGTGCCAGCAGCCCAGGGGTTTCGAACTATGGCTACACCTTC. This codes for CASSPGVSNYGYTF.

The chain links TRBV24-1 to TRBJ2-1, with TRBD2 matching over 14 bases. There are 17 residues in the CDR3. J lost 7 bases, V lost 3 bases, and 7 bases had no gene match. Germline CDR1 KGHDR, CDR2 SFDVKD. CDR3 nucleotide sequence: TGTGCCACCAGTGATGCCGGGACTAGCGGGAGAATAAATGAGCAGTTCTTC. Protein sequence: CATSDAGTSGRINEQFF.

The chain recombines TRBV11-3 with TRBJ1-5, with a tentative D call TRBD1 (6 bases). Germline CDR1 SGHNT, CDR2 YENEEA. This CDR3 contains 13 residues. V lost 5 bases to trimming and J lost 1 base, with 6 bases between them. CDR3 coding DNA: TGTGCCAGCAGCACAGGGAGCAATCAGCCCCAGCATTTT. Protein sequence: CASSTGSNQPQHF.

This clone has only one observation. This chain uses TRBV24-1 with TRBJ1-2; 7 positions match TRBD1. Looked up from germline, CDR1 is KGHDR and CDR2 is SFDVKD. With V trimmed by 7 bases and J by 8 bases, 18 bases remained unmatched. This CDR3 is built from 16 residues. The CDR3 region is CATRDTRGGKGQGYTF. The DNA for the CDR3 is TGTGCCACCAGGGATACAAGAGGGGGAAAGGGACAGGGCTACACCTTC.

V gene TRBV5-6 combines with J gene TRBJ2-1, with 11 bases that match TRBD2. This CDR3 contains 15 residues. Germline V gene lookup returns CDR1 SGHDT and CDR2 YYEEEE. Germline trimming cut 7 bases from V and 6 bases from J; bases unmatched to any gene: 9. The CDR3 region is CASLHSGRASNEQFF. CDR3 coding DNA: TGTGCCAGCTTACATAGCGGGAGGGCCAGCAATGAGCAGTTCTTC. Variable domain in full (rest from reference TRBV5-6 and TRBJ2-1): DAGVTQSPTHLIKTRGQQVTLRCSPKSGHDTVSWYQQALGQGPQFIFQYYEEEERQRGNFPDRFSGHQFPNYSSELNVNALLLGDSALYLCASLHSGRASNEQFFGPGTRLTVL.

The rearrangement joins TRBV11-3 to TRBJ2-3; 8 nucleotides line up with TRBD2. The CDR3 totals 17 residues. Germline trimming cut 6 bases from V and 2 bases from J; bases unmatched to any gene: 13. Per the germline V gene, CDR1 is SGHNT and CDR2 is YENEEA. The CDR3 DNA sequence: TGTGCCAGCAGTCATCGACTAGCGCCGACAGACACAGATACGCAGTATTTT. Translating it yields CASSHRLAPTDTDTQYF.

The chain is built from TRBV6-1 and TRBJ1-6; D ambiguous. The CDR3 is 14 amino acids. Germline loops: CDR1 MNHNS, CDR2 SASEGT. Trimming stripped 3 bases from V and 0 bases from J, with 3 bases between. In DNA form, the CDR3 reads TGTGCCAGCAGTGACAGCTCCTATAATTCACCCCTCCACTTT. It yields the protein CASSDSSYNSPLHF.

The V and J genes are TRBV28 and TRBJ2-7; a weak D match, TRBD2 (7 bases). Deletions cut 6 bases from V and 4 bases from J, with 16 bases between. The length of the CDR3 is 14 residues. Germline CDR1 MDHEN, CDR2 SYDVKM. This CDR3 is CASSLIGGGYEQYF. The CDR3 DNA reads as TGTGCCAGCAGCCTAATAGGGGGGGGATACGAGCAGTACTTC. Full variable domain (outside the CDR3, taken from reference TRBV28 and TRBJ2-7): DVKVTQSSRYLVKRTGEKVFLECVQDMDHENMFWYRQDPGLGLRLIYFSYDVKMKEKGDIPEGYSVSREKKERFSLILESASTNQTSMYLCASSLIGGGYEQYFGPGTRLTVT.

The chain employs TRBV19 and TRBJ2-5; D unresolved. Germline assignment: CDR1 LNHDA and CDR2 SQIVND (reference sequence). The ends were cut back, 3 bases at V and 0 bases at J, with 17 bases in the middle. The CDR3 extends over 17 amino acids. CDR3 region: CASSIGSRGVYQETQYF. As DNA, the CDR3 is TGTGCCAGTAGTATCGGATCTAGAGGCGTGTACCAAGAGACCCAGTACTTC. The whole variable domain, filled in from reference TRBV19 and TRBJ2-5, reads DGGITQSPKYLFRKEGQNVTLSCEQNLNHDAMYWYRQDPGQGLRLIYYSQIVNDFQKGDIAEGYSVSREKKESFPLTVTSAQKNPTAFYLCASSIGSRGVYQETQYFGPGTRLLVL.

The CDR3 nucleotides are TGTGCCAGCTCACCACAGGGACAGGGCTACACCTTC. It codes for CASSPQGQGYTF. The gene calls are TRBV18 and TRBJ1-2; 7 positions match TRBD1. Trimming cost V 1 base and J 8 bases; bases outside gene matches: 1. The CDR3 length is 12 residues. In germline, CDR1 is KGHSH, CDR2 LQKENI.

The chain recombines TRBV6-5 with TRBJ1-2, with D tentatively TRBD1 (6 bases). The V gene lost 3 bases and the J gene lost 5 bases, with 13 bases spanning the gap. Looked up from germline, CDR1 is MNHEY and CDR2 is SVGAGI. The CDR3 extends over 14 amino acids. CDR3 DNA sequence: TGTGCCAGCAGTTATAACCCCACAGGGTATGGCTACACCTTC. Its translation is CASSYNPTGYGYTF.

The chain links TRBV10-3 to TRBJ1-2; D remains ambiguous. From germline, CDR1 is ENHRY and CDR2 SYGVKD. This CDR3 region has 15 residues. V shed 0 bases and J shed 0 bases, with 8 bases lying between them. The CDR3 nucleotides read TGTGCCATCAGTGAGTCGCAGGTGTCTAACTATGGCTACACCTTC. It yields the protein CAISESQVSNYGYTF.

This chain connects TRBV6-2 or TRBV6-3 to TRBJ2-3, with 10 bases matching TRBD2. The CDR3 spans 17 residues. V lost 2 bases to trimming and J lost 0 bases; unmatched junction nucleotides: 5. The germline gives CDR1 MNHEY, CDR2 SVGEGT. The CDR3 here is CASSYDISGRSTDTQYF. The CDR3 nucleotides read TGTGCCAGCAGTTACGACATTAGCGGGAGGAGCACAGATACGCAGTATTTT.